This entry concerns a single T cell receptor beta chain. Its recognized antigen is unknown. No quality values exist for individual bases; no much larger clone is one base distant. With the immunoSEQ assay, which is a bias-controlled multiplex PCR relying on V- and J-specific primers, TCR beta CDR3 regions were amplified from genomic DNA. In a second PCR step, a proprietary barcode and Illumina adapter sequences were attached to the CDR3 amplicons. An Illumina MiSeq instrument was used to sequence the CDR3 libraries. The paper's data handling went like this. Export and quality control were done with immunoSEQ Analyzer 3.0, while downstream analyses used R Bioconductor and Immunarch. Only productive rearrangements in the normalized downsampled data set went into calculating the repertoire metrics. In the normalized cohort, clonotypes with more than 5 templates were defined as pathologically expanded. The Inverse Simpson Index served as the measure of repertoire diversity. To capture all clonotypes, CMV-specificity analyses were performed on the non-normalized data set. Sourced from immuneACCESS, this table was stored by TCRdb with only in-frame sequences that have V and J called. A share of the clones is absent; for the studies checked, an unresolved V gene accounts for under half, and the remainder has no known explanation. V and J calls and clone size follow that table, whereas D and trimming were derived from the DNA. Counted in this sample were some 50,000 clones; roughly four fifths of them appeared once. The ten largest clones take up 5% to 6.5% of the sample.

From the cysteine through the phenylalanine, the CDR3 covers 16 amino acids. CDR3 DNA only is kept here, 48 bases in frame from base 1. Between the V and J ends, shortened by 4 bases and 0 bases respectively, the junction contains 14 bases. CDR1 and CDR2 (SGDLS, YYNGEE) derive from the germline V gene. This sample is part of a study of T cell clonotyping in hematopoietic cell transplantation (dated by TCRdb to the early 2020s). The study in broad terms: Recipient samples taken before transplant were obtained following cytoreduction. Recruitment of patients was conducted between September 2015 and January 2017, and follow-up was continued until late 2020 or death. A total of around 140 blood samples were collected in the study from roughly 33 consecutive transplant recipients and their related donors.

The label giving this sample's time point can be read as: recipient sample about 28 days before transplant, after cytoreduction. Blood from recipients was drawn about 28 days before transplant and again at days 30, 100 and 180 after transplant. Using Nuclei Lysis Solution, genomic DNA was extracted from unfractionated peripheral blood mononuclear cells that were either fresh or cryopreserved. Beyond this particular receptor, the publication reports: Broader posttransplant TCR repertoire diversity was predicted by donor and pretransplant recipient Inverse Simpson Index values. After transplant, TCR diversity in recipients dropped, and pathologically expanded clonotypes climbed progressively between day 30 and day 180. The sample size was limited, and because cells were not sorted, the contributions of CD4 and CD8 repertoires could not be separated. Just a small fraction of recipient repertoires overlapped with donor repertoires, and more than 97% appeared de novo at the given depth.

The source material was peripheral blood mononuclear cells, sampled before stem cell transplant. The chain was built from TRBV9 and TRBJ2-1, with the D segment identity uncertain. The receptor's source is a man in his sixties with myelodysplastic syndrome. Some clones in this sample may be carry-over from other donors' samples. The CDR3 reads as follows: CASSPRVASSYNEQFF. The DNA reads TGTGCCAGCAGCCCAAGGGTGGCGAGCTCCTACAATGAGCAGTTCTTC.